This entry features one T cell receptor (beta chain) sequence. Its target is not known. The source of the sample is a study of T cell responses to AZD1222 COVID-19 vaccine. General study findings and limits: Donors, mostly white British, included more females; clonal diversity was possibly underestimated.

Profiling relied on immunoSEQ multiplex PCR, and the TCRdb table lists in-frame clones only, not all of them. Among more than 95,000 clones, around 89% were seen once, and the ten largest hold 6.5% to 8%. The CDR3 consists of 12 residues. The germline V and J ends were trimmed by 10 bases and 0 bases, with 9 bases remaining between them. CDR1 is MDHEN, CDR2 SYDVKM, per germline. The V call is TRBV28, the J call TRBJ2-5; no definite D call. The source was peripheral blood, collected on day 0 of AZD1222 vaccination. The sequence was obtained from an adult in good health. CDR3 loop: CAISKNQETQYF. The CDR3 nucleotides read TGTGCCATCTCTAAGAACCAAGAGACCCAGTACTTC.